This TCR beta chain was sequenced during a study of post-analysis software for immune sequencing data (dated by TCRdb to between 2015 and 2017). Describing the broader study: The recorded disease courses included relapsing-remitting, secondary progressive and progressive-relapsing multiple sclerosis, and some patients had no subtype annotation. Patient repertoires were compared against 11 to 12 previously published healthy control repertoires from donors aged 6 to 25 years. A subset of samples was prepared in parallel using single-end sample barcoding, then pooled and co-amplified after Illumina adapter ligation.

Notes on this clonotype: Its antigen is unknown. Qualities for individual bases were not recorded, and no much larger clone is one base off.

Results and caveats for the whole study, not just this receptor: About 5 TRBV segments, including TRBV5-6, TRBV5-1 and TRBV20-1, were significantly more frequent in patients than controls. The multiple sclerosis patient group was slightly younger than the control group. Strong co-clustering of samples prepared in the same batch was shown by direct clustering with F measure, prompting a batch-effect correction. Compared with controls, multiple sclerosis patients had significantly lower normalized Chao1 diversity, a finding suggesting substantial peripheral T-cell clonal expansion.

As encoded in the germline V gene (reference sequence), CDR1 is MNHEY while CDR2 is SMNVEV. Including the terminal cysteine and phenylalanine, the CDR3 comprises 12 residues. The sequence is cut down to CDR3 DNA, 36 bases in frame from base 1. Trimming takes 5 bases from V and 8 bases from J, and the germline ends sit 10 bases apart. To demonstrate the VDJtools post-analysis software, TCR beta repertoires were profiled from the peripheral blood of over ten young patients with multiple sclerosis. The multiple sclerosis patients were children and adolescents ranging in age from roughly 6 to 16 years. The protocol used for the library was PCR. TCRdb records Illumina HiSeq 2500 as the sequencer. Unique molecular identifiers were incorporated into TCR beta cDNA libraries to reduce PCR and sequencing biases. Approximately 500,000 cDNA molecules were obtained per 1 to 10 million input T cells, so each molecule approximated one T cell. Patient libraries were prepared and sequenced with the same protocol used for the earlier healthy control dataset. Within a given batch, samples were prepared together, multiplexed and sequenced on the same HiSeq lane. The published analysis was carried out like this. MIGEC was used to process the raw barcoded reads, and molecular identifier groups with only a single read were discarded before consensus assembly and CDR3 extraction. VDJtools was used for post-analysis of the clonotype tables, and diversity was normalized by down-sampling every dataset to the size of the smallest sample. In repertoire overlap clustering, CDR3 amino acid sequences, but not nucleotide sequences, were matched to correct batch-related cross-sample contamination. TCRdb itself trimmed the public reads at Q25 with fastp, ran MiXCR and retained productive beta chains. Identical CDR3 protein sequences are pooled into one entry, listed with their most common genes and DNA. Here the V and J calls rest on TCRdb's processing, not on the authors' analysis. The table for this sample lists about 680,000 distinct CDR3 sequences; approximately 60% of them were counted only once. The top ten hold about 11% of the sample.

The chain couples TRBV27 to TRBJ2-1, with the D gene not confidently named. The TCR sequence derives from a girl aged 2 to 9 with multiple sclerosis. The sample comprised blood. The CDR3 loop reads CASSRTIDEQFF. The nucleotide sequence is given as TGTGCCAGCAGTCGTACTATAGATGAGCAGTTCTTC.